This entry features one T cell receptor beta chain sequence. The CDR3 consists of 20 residues. V lost 4 bases and J lost 0, with 23 bases in between. Germline CDR1 is SGHRS and CDR2 is YFSETQ. This sample was included in a study of T cell responses to AZD1222 COVID-19 vaccine. Data came from immunoSEQ multiplex PCR; TCRdb stores just in-frame clones and leaves some out. The repertoire holds about 120,000 clones, with about 90% as singletons. The genes are TRBV5-1 and TRBJ2-6; the D gene could be TRBD1 or TRBD2 (5 bases each). The source was peripheral blood, collected on day 0 of AZD1222 vaccination. The receptor was isolated from an adult in good health. CDR3 in DNA: TGCGCCAGCAGCAAGTTTAGGACCGGGACGTCGAGCTCTGGGGCCAACGTCCTGACTTTC. Amino acids: CASSKFRTGTSSSGANVLTF.